Sequencing of this T cell receptor beta chain was carried out in a study of CD8+CD57+ T cells in acquired aplastic anemia. At the level of the study: Yields of DNA that came from sorted CD4+ and CD8+ cells averaged about 3.4 ug. Healthy donors gave about 10.8 million reads on average for CD4+ cells. Study-wide results and limits: In common between the patients and the controls were approximately 28 CD8+ CDR3 sequences. Patients showed no significant difference from controls in CD8+ Simpson's diversity.

Germline V gives CDR1 MNHEY, CDR2 SVGAGI. CDR3 size: 17 residues. Trimming pared 0 bases from V and 6 bases from J, leaving 18 bases between. This clonotype was picked up many times. Its antigen is not identified. Both TCR beta VDJ combination and CDR3 sequence profiling were carried out. Genomic DNA was the template for this profiling. One entry per CDR3 protein, called by TCRdb with MiXCR from the reads. The table lists around 200,000 distinct CDR3 sequences, around half of them singletons. This receptor was taken from a human donor in good health, serving as a control. The sample comprised sorted CD4+, CD8+, or CD8+CD57+ T cells (not recorded which) from PBMCs. The J gene is TRBJ1-5, the V gene TRBV6-5; perhaps TRBD1 as D (5 bases). This CDR3 is CASSYSIPGSPSQPQHF. As DNA, the CDR3 is TGTGCCAGCAGTTACTCGATCCCAGGGAGCCCCAGTCAGCCCCAGCATTTT.